This TCR beta chain was identified in a study of Ad26.COV2.S vaccination and SARS-CoV-2 variants. Documented treatment: some 19 received Ad26.COV2.S at low or high dose, single or two shots; about five received placebo; per-sample allocation not given. Sampling was performed 63 days after the first vaccine or placebo injection. Assay: immunoSEQ multiplex PCR; the TCRdb copy retains only in-frame clones and omits some. The repertoire has around 340,000 clones, roughly 90% of them found once; the top ten carry approximately 4.5%. This TCR was sampled from a person aged 18-60 years who received the Ad26.COV2.S COVID-19 vaccine or a placebo. Sequencing was performed on peripheral blood, taken in a trial of Ad26.COV2.S vaccine versus placebo.

The CDR3 is CASSILHATNTEAFF. The CDR3, as DNA: TGTGCCAGTAGTATTTTGCACGCTACGAACACTGAAGCTTTCTTT. The chain combines TRBV19 with TRBJ1-1; D gene unclear. This CDR3 spans 15 amino acids. V lost 3 bases and J lost 1, with 12 bases in between. CDR1 and CDR2 from the germline V gene are LNHDA and SQIVND (reference sequence). Combining the CDR3 with reference TRBV19 and TRBJ1-1 gives the whole variable domain DGGITQSPKYLFRKEGQNVTLSCEQNLNHDAMYWYRQDPGQGLRLIYYSQIVNDFQKGDIAEGYSVSREKKESFPLTVTSAQKNPTAFYLCASSILHATNTEAFFGQGTRLTVV.